This T cell receptor (beta chain) came from a study of control samples from healthy donors and cancer patients (dated by TCRdb to 2020 to 2022). The trim is 6 bases for V and 0 bases for J, with a gap of 12 bases between the germline ends. There are 15 amino acids in the CDR3, from cysteine to phenylalanine inclusive. The only DNA kept is the CDR3, 45 bases in frame from the first base. Per the germline V gene, MNHEY is the CDR1 and SVGAGI is the CDR2. Libraries were made using the immunoSEQ multiplex PCR assay. TCRdb holds this immuneACCESS table with in-frame rearrangements only. Some clones are missing; in checked studies, unresolved V genes explain under half, and the rest has no known cause. The sample table lists about 180,000 clones, around nine tenths of them with a count of one. The ten largest clones add up to about 1.4% of the sample. Regarding this clone: It lacks a known antigen. Base qualities are missing; no much larger clone stands one base away.

Sequenced material: blood. The TCR sequence derives from a man aged 25 to 40 in good health. The chain is encoded by TRBV6-5 joined to TRBJ1-3; 5 matching bases give a weak D call of TRBD1. The nucleotide sequence reads as follows: TGTGCCAGCAGCAAGGGACTAAACTCTGGAAACACCATATATTTT. Its protein is CASSKGLNSGNTIYF.